Each of the 8 T cell receptor beta chains below was sequenced from the same sample in a study of blood T cells in healthy people across ages. The second PCR ran roughly 6 to 12 cycles with a sample-barcoded 5' primer and J-beta primers. One entry per CDR3 protein results from TCRdb running MiXCR on the 5' RACE reads. Here the sample spans around 2 million distinct CDR3 sequences, roughly 43% being singletons. Sequenced: blood. Receptors originate from a human donor in good health.

The V gene is TRBV4-3, the J gene TRBJ2-7, with D possibly TRBD1 on 5 matching bases. V lost 0 bases, J lost 3 bases, and 24 bases lay in between. The CDR3 length is 19 residues. CDR1 is LGHNA, CDR2 YSLEER, per germline. The CDR3 loop reads CASSQDFWGPNSLLYEQYF. DNA of the CDR3: TGCGCCAGCAGCCAAGATTTCTGGGGCCCTAATTCGCTTCTCTACGAGCAGTACTTC.

In this sample, this clonotype turned up a few times. J is TRBJ2-4 and V is TRBV19; 8 bases are shared with TRBD1. After removal of 5 bases from V and 6 bases from J, the junction contained 6 bases not matched to a gene. The CDR3 has 14 amino acids. Germline CDR1 is LNHDA and CDR2 is SQIVND (reference sequence). The CDR3 DNA follows: TGTGCCAGTAGTTTCCGGACAGGGAGAAACATTCAGTACTTC. Protein sequence: CASSFRTGRNIQYF.

There are a few counts of this clonotype. The chain recombines TRBV4-3 with TRBJ2-7; tentative D call: TRBD1 (6 bases). This CDR3 comprises 16 residues. V lost 1 base, J lost 3 bases, and 16 bases lay in between. Germline assignment: CDR1 LGHNA and CDR2 YSLEER. This CDR3 reads CASSQGRAGALYEQYF. CDR3 coding DNA: TGCGCCAGCAGCCAAGGTAGGGCAGGGGCCCTCTACGAGCAGTACTTC.

This clonotype was recorded a few times. The chain has TRBV20-1 and TRBJ2-5; D is undetermined. The ends were cut back, 5 bases at V and 1 base at J, with 11 bases in the middle. This CDR3 is 13 amino acids long. Per germline, CDR1 DFQATT and CDR2 SNEGSKA (reference sequence). As DNA, the CDR3 is TGCAGTGCTGTACACAACCTCCAAGAGACCCAGTACTTC. Residues: CSAVHNLQETQYF.

CDR3 protein: CASSSGPGIGTQYF. The CDR3 DNA reads as TGTGCCAGCAGCTCCGGGCCAGGAATAGGGACCCAGTACTTC. The chain employs TRBV7-2 and TRBJ2-7; D unresolved. Gene TRBJ2-5 matches the end of the DNA better, so the J call may be wrong. The CDR3 has 14 residues. Germline CDR1 SGHTA, CDR2 FQGNSA.

CDR3 protein: CASSPRGLANYGYTF. CDR3 DNA sequence: TGTGCCAGCAGCCCCAGAGGCCTGGCGAACTATGGCTACACCTTC. This chain uses TRBV7-2 with TRBJ1-2; no firm D call. Germline CDR1 reads SGHTA; CDR2 reads FQGNSA. The V end lost 5 bases, the J end lost 2 bases, and 15 bases lay between the germline ends. The CDR3 is made up of 15 amino acids.

The genes are TRBV4-1 and TRBJ2-2; D possibly corresponds to TRBD2 (6 bases). CDR1 and CDR2 from the germline V gene are MGHRA and YSYEKL. Between the trimmed V and J ends, which lost 4 bases and 0 bases, there was a span of 15 bases. This CDR3 contains 17 residues. CDR3 in amino acids: CASSPYAGPANTGELFF. In nucleotides, the CDR3 is TGCGCCAGCAGCCCCTACGCGGGGCCCGCGAACACCGGGGAGCTGTTTTTT.

This sequence joins TRBV4-3 and TRBJ2-5; a weak D match, TRBD1 (5 bases). Between the trimmed V and J ends, which lost 0 bases and 5 bases, there was a span of 16 bases. The germline gives CDR1 LGHNA, CDR2 YSLEER. CDR3 length: 16 residues. Here the CDR3 DNA reads TGCGCCAGCAGCCAAGATGGGGTCCAGGGTGTGGAGACCCAGTACTTC. It encodes CASSQDGVQGVETQYF.